One T cell receptor beta chain is described in this entry. These data come from a study of regulatory T cells in long-lasting Graves disease. Through Arm-PCR of CDR3 regions and iRepertoire HTBI primers, TCR beta libraries were built. TCRdb reanalysed the multiplex PCR reads using MiXCR and keeps one entry per CDR3 protein. There are a few hundred thousand distinct CDR3 sequences in the sample; approximately 20% occur only once, and more than 55% lies in the top ten. The trim removed 5 bases at V and 12 bases at J, leaving 10 bases unmatched. The germline V gene encodes CDR1 PRHDT and CDR2 FYEKMQ (reference sequence). The CDR3 length is 13 residues. The time point: persistent/refractory GD, antithyroid drugs over 5 years with positive TRAb. PBMCs provided the RNA from which the TCR library was made.

The chain joins TRBV13 to TRBJ2-7, with TRBD1 identical over 10 bases. The starting material was peripheral blood mononuclear cells (PBMCs), obtained when the disease was refractory, from a patient treated with antithyroid drugs. The clonotype was recovered from a female donor with Graves disease. The CDR3, as DNA: TGTGCCAGCAGCCCATCCTGGGGACAGGGGTTGTACTTC. Protein: CASSPSWGQGLYF.